The 14 T cell receptor beta chains reported below all come from one sample, sequenced in a study of post-analysis software for immune sequencing data. Study results and caveats: Patients had higher frequencies than controls of four to six TRBV segments, including TRBV5-6, TRBV5-1 and TRBV20-1.

These receptors' targets are unknown. TCR beta cDNA libraries included unique molecular identifiers. TCRdb recomputed calls from the PCR reads with MiXCR, one row per CDR3 protein. This table holds 800,000 to 950,000 distinct CDR3 sequences, 53% found once. The sequencing sample was made of blood. The receptor set was obtained from a girl aged 5 to 17 with multiple sclerosis.

Regarding this clonotype: A much larger clone differs by one base, so this may be a read error. The chain recombines TRBV29-1 with TRBJ2-1; D remains unclear. The tail of the sequence fits TRBJ2-7 better, so the J call may be wrong. The length of the CDR3 is 14 residues. Germline V lookup: CDR1 SQVTM, CDR2 ANQGSEA. The CDR3 sequence is CSAQTSRSYNEQYF. The CDR3 DNA reads TGCAGCGCTCAGACTTCTCGCTCCTACAATGAGCAGTACTTC.

The V and J genes are TRBV12-3 or TRBV12-4 and TRBJ1-2; tentatively, D is TRBD1 (6 bases). The CDR3 extends over 13 amino acids. V lost 3 bases to trimming and J lost 8 bases, with 13 bases between them. The CDR3 spells CASSFSRGSGYTF. For the CDR3, the DNA is TGTGCCAGCAGTTTCTCAAGGGGGTCAGGCTACACCTTC.

This clonotype turned up a few times. The V call is TRBV19, the J call TRBJ2-1; no reliable D call. CDR1 is LNHDA and CDR2 is SQIVND in the germline V gene (reference sequence). The CDR3 extends over 15 amino acids. Trimming stripped 3 bases from V and 3 bases from J, with 12 bases between. In DNA, the CDR3 is TGTGCCAGTAGTATTCTGGGAAAGGACTACAATGAGCAGTTCTTC. Protein sequence: CASSILGKDYNEQFF.

The chain recombines TRBV12-3 or TRBV12-4 with TRBJ2-1, with D uncertain. V was pared by 3 bases and J by 5 bases, with 14 bases between. CDR3 length: 15 amino acids. Here the CDR3 reads CASSFDLSGDNEQFF. The CDR3 region has the DNA TGTGCCAGCAGTTTCGACCTGTCGGGCGACAATGAGCAGTTCTTC.

This clonotype was detected a few times. The chain has TRBV5-1 and TRBJ2-7; perhaps D is TRBD1 or TRBD2 (5 bases each). CDR3 length equals 16 residues. V was shortened by 0 bases and J by 5 bases, with 18 bases between the two germline ends. Germline V gene lookup returns CDR1 SGHRS and CDR2 YFSETQ. CDR3 nucleotide sequence: TGCGCCAGCAGCTTGGGTGCCGCGGGCTTGGGGGACGAGCAGTACTTC. It is translated as CASSLGAAGLGDEQYF.

The V gene is TRBV5-1, the J gene TRBJ1-4, with TRBD1 as a possible D gene (5 bases). V was clipped by 9 bases and J by 3 bases, with 18 bases between them. This CDR3 is built from 15 residues. Germline V gene sequence: CDR1 SGHRS, CDR2 YFSETQ. The CDR3, as DNA: TGCGCCACTGCGAGGGAGGGGATGTCTAATGAAAAACTGTTTTTT. It codes for CATAREGMSNEKLFF. Full variable domain (remainder filled in from reference TRBV5-1 and TRBJ1-4): KAGVTQTPRYLIKTRGQQVTLSCSPISGHRSVSWYQQTPGQGLQFLFEYFSETQRNKGNFPGRFSGRQFSNSRSEMNVSTLELGDSALYLCATAREGMSNEKLFFGSGTQLSVL.

V and J are TRBV12-3 or TRBV12-4 and TRBJ1-1, with 12 bases lining up with TRBD1. The CDR3 extends over 16 amino acids. The trim removed 5 bases at V and 4 bases at J, leaving 8 bases unmatched. CDR3: CASSQRDRGPITEAFF. CDR3 in DNA: TGTGCCAGCAGTCAGAGGGACAGGGGGCCGATCACTGAAGCTTTCTTT.

V gene TRBV18 combines with J gene TRBJ2-1; tentatively, D is TRBD2 (5 bases). V dropped 1 base and J dropped 6 bases, with 10 bases sitting between them. This CDR3 has 14 residues. The germline V gene encodes CDR1 KGHSH and CDR2 LQKENI. The CDR3: CASSPLRGTNEQFF. The CDR3 region has the DNA TGTGCCAGCTCACCACTCCGGGGAACCAATGAGCAGTTCTTC.

The V gene is TRBV20-1, the J gene TRBJ2-7; 10 bases agree with TRBD2. V lost 5 bases and J lost 2; bases outside the gene matches: 6. The CDR3 is 14 residues long. The germline CDR1 and CDR2 sequences are DFQATT and SNEGSKA (reference sequence). Here the CDR3 DNA reads TGCAGTGCTCTTCTAGCGGGGGCCACCTACGAGCAGTACTTC. The encoded protein is CSALLAGATYEQYF.

There are a few counts of this clonotype. The gene calls are TRBV7-6 and TRBJ2-7; the match to TRBD2 covers 10 bases. V gave up 5 bases and J gave up 4 bases; unmatched junction bases: 8. Per the germline V gene, CDR1 is SGHVS and CDR2 is FNYEAQ. The CDR3 totals 15 residues. CDR3 amino acids: CASSPTSGLAYEQYF. Here the CDR3 DNA reads TGTGCCAGCAGCCCGACCTCGGGACTAGCGTACGAGCAGTACTTC.

The chain links TRBV10-3 to TRBJ2-7, with 8 nucleotides matching TRBD2. The CDR3 has 17 residues. The germline V gene encodes CDR1 ENHRY and CDR2 SYGVKD. The trim removed 6 bases at V and 0 bases at J, leaving 13 bases unmatched. The CDR3 spells CAIRSLGREGLSYEQYF. Written as DNA, the CDR3 is TGTGCCATCAGGAGCCTAGGTCGGGAGGGCCTCTCCTACGAGCAGTACTTC.

The rearrangement joins TRBV19 to TRBJ1-2; 7 bases match TRBD1. With 7 bases clipped from V and 4 bases from J, the junction kept 18 bases outside the gene matches. The CDR3 is 17 residues long. Germline lookup yields CDR1 LNHDA and CDR2 SQIVND (reference sequence). CDR3 in amino acids: CASILTGTADLSYGYTF. The CDR3 nucleotides read TGTGCCAGTATTCTAACCGGGACAGCGGATCTTAGCTATGGCTACACCTTC.

As to this clonotype: One end of the junction is discordant with germline, which a read error may explain. The chain carries TRBV12-3 or TRBV12-4 and TRBJ1-5; a possible D gene is TRBD1 (5 bases). There are 17 residues in the CDR3. The CDR3 protein is CASSLDMGGVGNQSQHF. The CDR3 DNA reads TGTGCCAGCAGTTTAGATATGGGGGGAGTAGGCAATCAGTCCCAGCATTTT.

The CDR3 DNA sequence: TGCAGTGCTAGAGATCCCTGGGTGGTGACCAATGAGCAGTTCTTC. Translating gives CSARDPWVVTNEQFF. The chain uses TRBV20-1 and TRBJ2-1; D remains ambiguous. The CDR3 loop spans 15 amino acids. The germline V gene has CDR1 DFQATT and CDR2 SNEGSKA (reference sequence). V dropped 0 bases and J dropped 6 bases, with 15 bases sitting between them.